These 18 T cell receptor beta chains were all obtained from the same sample, sequenced in a study of tumor-infiltrating lymphocytes in primary liver carcinoma. It was from about 19-30 mg of unsorted bulk tissue that RNA and DNA were co-extracted. TCR beta cDNA came from around 500 ng total RNA, primed with a constant-region primer. Amplification in three nested multiplex PCR rounds with slightly modified ARM-PCR gave rise to TCR beta libraries. Forward primers for TRBV1-TRBV30 and a C-beta reverse primer served the first two PCR rounds, at about 11 cycles each. TCRdb passed the multiplex PCR reads through MiXCR, listing each CDR3 protein once. The sample has approximately 110,000 distinct CDR3 sequences; about 68% are singletons. Sequenced material: liver tumor tissue from sampling region 1. Subset indicated: tumor region T1, superior pole. Receptors originate from a woman in her fifties or sixties with primary liver carcinoma and hepatitis B virus infection.

Concerning this clonotype: A junction boundary mismatches the germline segment, possibly from a read error. The chain employs TRBV7-8 and TRBJ2-1; TRBD2 might be the D (6 bases). Germline CDR1 and CDR2: SGHVS and FQNEAQ. The CDR3 is 17 residues long. CDR3 nucleotides: TGTGCCAGCGGCTTCGGTTCCGGGAGTAGCGGTTACAATGAGCAGTTCTTC. Translation: CASGFGSGSSGYNEQFF.

In its sample, this clonotype was seen once. This may stem from a read error, because a much larger clone lies one nucleotide away. The genes are TRBV6-1 and TRBJ2-3, with D unclear. Per germline, CDR1 MNHNS and CDR2 SASEGT. This CDR3 comprises 14 residues. The ends were cut back, 10 bases at V and 2 bases at J, with 16 bases in the middle. CDR3 sequence reads: CATTQDYSTDTQYF. The CDR3, as DNA: TGTGCCACCACCCAGGATTATTCCACAGATACGCAGTATTTT.

This clonotype was seen a few times. A much more abundant neighbour one base away suggests this may be a read error. The CDR3 carries no conserved terminal phenylalanine or tryptophan, so it likely arises from a read error. V and J are TRBV29-1 and TRBJ2-3, with 14 positions matching TRBD2. V trimming: 7 bases; J trimming: 5 bases; junction bases outside the gene matches: 5. CDR1 SQVTM and CDR2 ANQGSEA come from the germline V gene. This CDR3 has 14 amino acids. CDR3: CSALTSGRVDTQYS. DNA for the CDR3: TGCAGCGCCCTGACTAGCGGGAGGGTAGATACGCAGTATTCT.

As to this clonotype: A read error may account for a junction end that differs from germline. The genes are TRBV11-2 and TRBJ2-7, with a tentative D call TRBD1 (6 bases). The CDR3 sequence is 14 residues long. Germline V gives CDR1 SGHAT, CDR2 FQNNGV. CDR3 bases: TGTGTCAGCAGCTTCGAAAGGGGGTCCTACGGGCAGTACTTC. Encoded protein: CVSSFERGSYGQYF.

A note on this clonotype: Being one base from a much bigger clone, this may be a read error. The rearrangement links TRBV29-1 to TRBJ2-7, with 11 positions matching TRBD1. CDR1 SQVTM and CDR2 ANQGSEA come from the germline V gene. V lost 7 bases and J lost 3; bases outside the gene matches: 5. The CDR3 spans 13 residues. CDR3 sequence: CSEGQGANYEQYF. The CDR3 coding sequence is TGCAGCGAAGGACAGGGGGCGAACTACGAGCAGTACTTC.

Ten or more counts support this clonotype. V gene TRBV5-4 combines with J gene TRBJ2-3; D remains unclear. The CDR3 length is 13 residues. From germline, CDR1 is SGHNT and CDR2 YYREEE (reference sequence). V dropped 1 base and J dropped 6 bases, with 9 bases sitting between them. The DNA for the CDR3 is TGTGCCAGCAGCTTGAGGGATACGGATACGCAGTATTTT. Protein product: CASSLRDTDTQYF.

This chain joins TRBV11-1 and TRBJ2-1, with D possibly TRBD1 on 6 matching bases. From germline, CDR1 is SGHAT and CDR2 FQDESV (reference sequence). Trimming stripped 4 bases from V and 9 bases from J, with 22 bases between. The CDR3 contains 16 residues. This CDR3 reads CASSSSRGSFSSEQFF. For the CDR3, the DNA is TGTGCCAGCAGCTCGAGTAGGGGGTCGTTTAGCAGTGAGCAGTTCTTC.

The J gene is TRBJ1-1, the V gene TRBV6-6; the D gene is possibly TRBD1 (5 bases). The V end lost 7 bases, the J end lost 6 bases, and 15 bases lay between the germline ends. CDR1 is MNHNY, CDR2 SVGAGI, per germline (reference sequence). The CDR3 has 13 residues. The CDR3, as DNA: TGTGCCAGCACCCAGGGATACAGCCCTGAAGCTTTCTTT. Protein: CASTQGYSPEAFF.

This clonotype was counted only a few times. A clone one base away is much larger, so this may be a read error. The chain employs TRBV29-1 and TRBJ2-3; perhaps TRBD1 as D (6 bases). There are 14 residues in the CDR3. The V gene's germline CDR1 is SQVTM and CDR2 ANQGSEA. The CDR3 sequence is CNVTTGSPTDTQYF. The CDR3 DNA is TGCAACGTAACCACAGGGTCTCCCACAGATACGCAGTATTTT.

Of note for this clonotype: One junction end disagrees with the germline gene, perhaps due to a read error. The J gene is TRBJ2-2, the V gene TRBV30; the match to TRBD2 covers 8 bases. The germline gives CDR1 GTSNPN, CDR2 SVGIG (reference sequence). This CDR3 region has 14 residues. The CDR3 region is CVWIGTRDTGELFF. The CDR3 nucleotides are TGTGTCTGGATAGGGACTAGGGACACCGGGGAGCTGTTTTTT. Full variable domain (outside the CDR3, taken from reference TRBV30 and TRBJ2-2): SQTIHQWPATLVQPVGSPLSLECTVEGTSNPNLYWYRQAAGRGLQLLFYSVGIGQISSEVPQNLSASRPQDRQFILSSKKLLLSDSGFYLCVWIGTRDTGELFFGEGSRLTVL.

In regard to this clonotype: An end of the junction does not agree with germline; a read error may underlie this. This chain uses TRBV11-2 with TRBJ2-1; D tentatively fits TRBD1 or TRBD2 (5 bases each). This CDR3 is 18 amino acids long. Germline CDR1 and CDR2: SGHAT and FQNNGV. The CDR3 loop is CASNLGVVGERAYNEQFF. Here the CDR3 DNA reads TGTGCCAGCAACTTAGGGGTTGTGGGCGAGAGGGCCTACAATGAGCAGTTCTTC.

The V and J genes are TRBV30 and TRBJ2-3; D remains ambiguous. The CDR3 sequence is 12 residues long. The V and J ends lost 5 bases and 3 bases respectively, with 9 bases between them. Germline CDR1 GTSNPN, CDR2 SVGIG (reference sequence). The CDR3 reads CAWAPWTDTQYF. In nucleotides, the CDR3 is TGTGCCTGGGCCCCCTGGACAGATACGCAGTATTTT.

J is TRBJ1-5 and V is TRBV19; 8 positions match TRBD1. Germline values: CDR1 LNHDA, CDR2 SQIVND (reference sequence). The V segment lost 1 base and the J segment 0 bases; nucleotides outside the gene matches: 8. The CDR3 loop spans 18 amino acids. The CDR3 DNA follows: TGTGCCAGTAGTATAGGCCCTACAGGGGGAAATAGCAATCAGCCCCAGCATTTT. The encoded protein is CASSIGPTGGNSNQPQHF.

About this clonotype itself: The germline gene is not matched at one end of the junction; a read error may be the cause. The rearrangement links TRBV6-1 to TRBJ2-7; TRBD1 matches 7 bases. The CDR3 is made up of 16 amino acids. Germline V gene sequence: CDR1 MNHNS, CDR2 SASEGT. CDR3 region: CVSSTTGARGSYEQYF. The CDR3 bases are TGTGTCAGCAGTACTACAGGGGCCCGCGGCTCCTACGAGCAGTATTTC.

Comment on this clonotype: This may be a read error, as it is one base from a much larger clone. The V call is TRBV29-1, the J call TRBJ2-5; 9 nucleotides line up with TRBD2. V trimming: 6 bases; J trimming: 5 bases; junction bases outside the gene matches: 7. Germline V gene data show CDR1 as SQVTM and CDR2 as ANQGSEA. CDR3 size: 13 residues. CDR3 sequence (DNA): TGCAGCGTCCATAGCGGGAGTTTGGAGACCCAGTACTTC. Translation gives CSVHSGSLETQYF.

With respect to this clonotype: A clone one base away is much larger, so this may be a read error. The chain links TRBV6-1 to TRBJ1-2, with D possibly being TRBD1 (6 bases). Per the germline V gene, CDR1 is MNHNS and CDR2 is SASEGT. V lost 0 bases and J lost 4, with 15 bases in between. The CDR3 loop spans 16 amino acids. In DNA form, the CDR3 reads TGTGCCAGCAGTGAAGCGAATTCACAGGGTAGCTATGGCTACACCTTC. It codes for CASSEANSQGSYGYTF.

In regard to this clonotype: The junction does not match germline at one end; this may be a read error. This rearrangement joins TRBV5-5 to TRBJ1-1, with D uncertain. The CDR3 contains 12 residues. Germline loops: CDR1 SGHKS, CDR2 YYEKEE (reference sequence). The CDR3 is CASGLTNTEAFF. In nucleotides, the CDR3 is TGTGCCAGCGGCTTGACAAACACTGAAGCTTTCTTT.

As for this clonotype: Without the conserved terminal phenylalanine or tryptophan, this CDR3 likely stems from a read error. The chain uses TRBV7-9 and TRBJ1-2; TRBD1 aligns across 9 bases. Germline values: CDR1 SEHNR, CDR2 FQNEAQ (reference sequence). The CDR3 totals 14 residues. CDR3 coding DNA: TGTGCCAGTAGCTTGGCCCAGGGACAGGGCGGCTACACCTAC. Translation: CASSLAQGQGGYTY.